This is a list of T cell receptor beta chains from one sample in a study of PD-L1 blockade in urothelial cancer. Clones were sequenced by immunoSEQ multiplex PCR, and TCRdb holds only the in-frame ones, with some missing. The sample includes approximately 51,000 clones, about 86% of them seen just once. The specimen was PBMCs, collected around atezolizumab (anti-PD-L1) treatment. The source of these receptors is a man aged 55 to 69 with urothelial cancer. CDR3s include the opening cysteine and the closing phenylalanine or tryptophan. The D gene is left open where the match is weak. Clone size is shown for a subset of rows, as once, few, many or a class of expanded clone.

CDR3aa: CASSLEGGGQETQYF
CDR3nt: TGTGCCAGCAGCTTAGAGGGAGGAGGGCAAGAGACCCAGTACTTC
abundance: NA
j_gene: TRBJ2-5
d_gene: NA
v_gene: TRBV11-2
len: 15

CDR3aa: CASRPDTYNEQFF
CDR3nt: TGTGCCAGCAGACCCGACACCTACAATGAGCAGTTCTTC
abundance: NA
j_gene: TRBJ2-1
d_gene: NA
v_gene: TRBV7-2
len: 13

CDR3aa: CASSFMIAGDEQFF
CDR3nt: TGTGCCAGCAGCTTTATGATAGCGGGAGATGAGCAGTTCTTC
abundance: NA
j_gene: TRBJ2-1
d_gene: TRBD2
v_gene: TRBV13
len: 14

CDR3aa: CASSAQGAREQYF
CDR3nt: TGTGCCAGCAGCGCTCAGGGGGCACGCGAGCAGTACTTC
abundance: NA
j_gene: TRBJ2-7
d_gene: TRBD1
v_gene: TRBV9
len: 13

CDR3aa: CASSLQGLAADTQYF
CDR3nt: TGTGCCAGCAGCCTCCAGGGACTAGCAGCAGATACGCAGTATTTT
abundance: NA
j_gene: TRBJ2-3
d_gene: TRBD2
v_gene: TRBV7-2
len: 15

CDR3aa: CASRSIAGESVNEQFF
CDR3nt: TGTGCCAGCAGATCCATAGCGGGAGAATCGGTCAATGAGCAGTTCTTC
abundance: NA
j_gene: TRBJ2-1
d_gene: TRBD2
v_gene: TRBV11-2
len: 16

CDR3aa: CASSQDLASGYEQYF
CDR3nt: TGCGCCAGCAGCCAAGATCTCGCTAGCGGCTACGAGCAGTACTTC
abundance: once
j_gene: TRBJ2-7
d_gene: TRBD2
v_gene: TRBV4-1
len: 15

CDR3aa: CASSRHNEQFF
CDR3nt: TGTGCCAGCAGCAGACATAATGAGCAGTTCTTC
abundance: NA
j_gene: TRBJ2-1
d_gene: NA
v_gene: TRBV7-2
len: 11

CDR3aa: CASSSTTGAYNEQFF
CDR3nt: TGTGCCAGCAGTTCTACTACCGGGGCCTACAATGAGCAGTTCTTC
abundance: NA
j_gene: TRBJ2-1
d_gene: NA
v_gene: TRBV5-4
len: 15

CDR3aa: CASSDDYTDTQYF
CDR3nt: TGTGCCAGCAGCGACGACTACACAGATACGCAGTATTTT
abundance: NA
j_gene: TRBJ2-3
d_gene: NA
v_gene: TRBV9
len: 13

CDR3aa: CASSTRSGTGAYEQYF
CDR3nt: TGTGCCAGCAGCACCCGGTCCGGGACAGGTGCCTACGAGCAGTACTTC
abundance: NA
j_gene: TRBJ2-7
d_gene: TRBD1
v_gene: TRBV13
len: 16

CDR3aa: CASSQEPLRGLGYTF
CDR3nt: TGCGCCAGCAGCCAAGAACCTTTGAGGGGGCTAGGCTACACCTTC
abundance: NA
j_gene: TRBJ1-2
d_gene: TRBD1
v_gene: TRBV4-3
len: 15

CDR3aa: CASSPQVTAGGANVLTF
CDR3nt: TGTGCCAGCAGCCCCCAAGTTACGGCGGGTGGGGCCAACGTCCTGACTTTC
abundance: NA
j_gene: TRBJ2-6
d_gene: NA
v_gene: TRBV5-4
len: 17

CDR3aa: CASRDWAASSGANVLTF
CDR3nt: TGTGCCAGCAGGGATTGGGCCGCGAGCTCTGGGGCCAACGTCCTGACTTTC
abundance: NA
j_gene: TRBJ2-6
d_gene: NA
v_gene: TRBV11-2
len: 17